The present entry profiles one TCR beta chain with its context. This clone was observed a few times. Its antigen target is currently unknown. No quality values exist for individual bases; no much larger clone is one base distant. The data were taken from a study of blood T cell repertoires in COVID-19 (dated by TCRdb to the early 2020s). At the level of the whole study: The collaborator samples originated in the United States, Italy and Spain and spanned the acute and convalescent phases of COVID-19. The sample metadata nearly always contained a de-identified subject ID, COVID-19 status, age in years and sex. The repertoires were released in a freely available public database intended as a resource for research on the immune response to SARS-CoV-2. Where available, HLA class I and class II types were taken from metadata supplied by the sample provider and were not determined by assay-based typing. The prospective study material was composed of cDNA or gDNA derived from T cells, B-cell-depleted T cells, or PBMCs. The samples were drawn from two sources: the first 160 participants of the ongoing ImmuneRACE study, and 1,254 subjects contributed by 6 global collaborators. Deeply sampled blood TCRbeta repertoires from subjects exposed to, actively infected with, or recovered from COVID-19 were included in the dataset. The full study reports these points: Clinical and demographic metadata were provided uncurated, with the amount varying by source and participant.

TCRbeta CDR3 regions were amplified from genomic DNA using the immunoSEQ Assay, a bias-controlled multiplex PCR. As for the authors' bioinformatics: Within the assay, amplification of reference gene primers was used to estimate how many nucleated cells each sample contained. Sequence reads were collapsed and filtered to measure the absolute abundance of every unique TCRbeta CDR3 rearrangement. Productive Simpson clonality was computed per sample as the square root of Simpson's diversity index over productive rearrangements. TCRdb took over this immuneACCESS table, retaining in-frame rearrangements with V and J assigned. Such tables are incomplete; in checked studies, under half of the missing clones stem from an unresolved V gene, and the remainder is unexplained. That table gives V, J and clone size, and the DNA gave D and trimming. The sample table contains approximately 260,000 clones; only one count was recorded for 70% to 90% of them. The ten largest clones take up 9.5% to 12% of the sample.

V has 5 bases trimmed and J has 11 bases trimmed; junction bases matching no gene number 16. CDR1 MRHNA and CDR2 SNTAGT were looked up in the germline V gene. Inclusive of the bounding cysteine and phenylalanine, the CDR3 is 16 residues long. Only the CDR3 portion is preserved as DNA: 48 bases, with reading frame beginning at the first base. Collaborating institutions collected whole blood in K2EDTA tubes following their own protocols. For TCRbeta analysis, collaborators shipped samples as frozen whole blood, isolated PBMCs, or DNA extracted from either of those sample types. The sequence was obtained from a woman aged 70-85 years with acute or convalescent COVID-19. The rearrangement joined TRBV6-4 to TRBJ1-4; TRBD1 aligns with 8 central bases. The specimen sequenced was peripheral blood. DNA sequence: TGTGCCAGCAGTATTACTACCGGGACAGGAACCAGCAAACTGTTTTTT. Translated, it gives CASSITTGTGTSKLFF.